Sequencing of this TCR beta chain was carried out in a study of blood T cell repertoires in COVID-19. On the study more broadly: Material from acute and convalescent COVID-19 was sourced from the United States, Italy and Spain. PBMCs, B-cell-depleted T cells, or T cells were the source of the cDNA or gDNA that made up the material.

As handled by the study authors: Using reference gene primer amplification, nucleated cell counts were estimated. TCRdb keeps only in-frame clones here, not all; method: immunoSEQ multiplex PCR. Clonal size and the V and J genes are those of that table, whereas D and trimming came from the DNA. The sample has over 95,000 clones, around 89% seen once; the top ten hold about 4.8%. Trimming pared 3 bases from V and 4 bases from J, leaving 14 bases between. The CDR3 length is 15 residues. Germline CDR1 SGDLS, CDR2 YYNGEE. The rearrangement joins TRBV9 to TRBJ1-3; D ambiguous. The receptor was isolated from a woman aged 50 to 65 with acute or convalescent COVID-19. The sequencing sample was made of peripheral blood. The CDR3 bases are TGTGCCAGCAGCGACCGACCGGGTGTGGGAAACACCATATATTTT. This sequence encodes CASSDRPGVGNTIYF.